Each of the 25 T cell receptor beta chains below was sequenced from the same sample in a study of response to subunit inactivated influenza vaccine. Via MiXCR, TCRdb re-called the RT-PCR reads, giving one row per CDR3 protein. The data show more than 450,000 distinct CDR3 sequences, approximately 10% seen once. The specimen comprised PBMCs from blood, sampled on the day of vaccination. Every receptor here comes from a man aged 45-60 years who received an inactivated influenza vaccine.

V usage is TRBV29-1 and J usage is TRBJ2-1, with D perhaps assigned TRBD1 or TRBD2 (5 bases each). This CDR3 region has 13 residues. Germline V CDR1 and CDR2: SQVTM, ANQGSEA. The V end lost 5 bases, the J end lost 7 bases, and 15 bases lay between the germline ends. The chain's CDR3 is CSVTRGDINEQFF. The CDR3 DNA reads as TGCAGCGTTACCCGGGGCGATATTAATGAGCAGTTCTTC.

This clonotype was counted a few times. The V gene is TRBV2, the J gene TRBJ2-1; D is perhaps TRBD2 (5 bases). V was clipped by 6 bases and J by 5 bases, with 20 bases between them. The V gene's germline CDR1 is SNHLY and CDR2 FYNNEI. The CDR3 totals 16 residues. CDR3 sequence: CASSQGGVATDNEQFF. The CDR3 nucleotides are TGTGCCAGCAGCCAAGGAGGAGTAGCGACCGACAATGAGCAGTTCTTC.

The CDR3 region has the DNA TGTGCCAGCAGCCCGCGGCTCACGGGAGGGCCCCACGAGCAGTACTTC. This codes for CASSPRLTGGPHEQYF. This chain links TRBV5-5 with TRBJ2-7; 8 positions agree with TRBD2. The CDR3 extends over 16 amino acids. Germline lookup yields CDR1 SGHKS and CDR2 YYEKEE (reference sequence). The junction had 14 bases not matched to a gene; V was cut back by 4 bases and J by 5 bases. Combining the CDR3 with reference TRBV5-5 and TRBJ2-7 gives the whole variable domain DAGVTQSPTHLIKTRGQQVTLRCSPISGHKSVSWYQQVLGQGPQFIFQYYEKEERGRGNFPDRFSARQFPNYSSELNVNALLLGDSALYLCASSPRLTGGPHEQYFGPGTRLTVT.

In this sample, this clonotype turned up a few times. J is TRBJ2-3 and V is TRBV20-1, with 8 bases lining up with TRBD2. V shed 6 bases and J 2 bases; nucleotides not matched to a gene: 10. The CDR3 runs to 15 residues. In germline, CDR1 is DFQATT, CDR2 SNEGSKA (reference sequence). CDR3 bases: TGCAGTGCGGAGGGTCGCGGGGGGACCACAGATACGCAGTATTTT. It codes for CSAEGRGGTTDTQYF.

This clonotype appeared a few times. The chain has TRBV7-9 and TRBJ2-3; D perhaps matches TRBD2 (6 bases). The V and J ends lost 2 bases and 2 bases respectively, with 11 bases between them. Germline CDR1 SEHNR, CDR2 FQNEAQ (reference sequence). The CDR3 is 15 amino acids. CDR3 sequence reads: CASSLRGGDTDTQYF. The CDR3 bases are TGTGCCAGCAGCTTAAGGGGCGGGGACACAGATACGCAGTATTTT.

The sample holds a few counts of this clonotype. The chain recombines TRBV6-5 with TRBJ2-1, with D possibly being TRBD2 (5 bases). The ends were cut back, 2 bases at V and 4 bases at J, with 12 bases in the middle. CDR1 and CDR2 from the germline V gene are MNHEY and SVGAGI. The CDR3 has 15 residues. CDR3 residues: CASSYRDSAYNEQFF. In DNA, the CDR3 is TGTGCCAGCAGTTACCGGGATTCAGCGTACAATGAGCAGTTCTTC.

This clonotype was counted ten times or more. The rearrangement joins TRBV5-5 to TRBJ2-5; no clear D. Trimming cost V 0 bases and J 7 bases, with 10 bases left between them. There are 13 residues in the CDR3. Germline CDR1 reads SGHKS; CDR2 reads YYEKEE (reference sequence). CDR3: CASSLEGPGTQYF. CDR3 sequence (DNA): TGTGCCAGCAGCTTGGAAGGTCCAGGGACCCAGTACTTC.

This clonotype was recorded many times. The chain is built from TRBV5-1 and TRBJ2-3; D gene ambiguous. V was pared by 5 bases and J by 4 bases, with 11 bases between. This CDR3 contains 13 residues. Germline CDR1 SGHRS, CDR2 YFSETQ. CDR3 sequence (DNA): TGCGCCAGCAGAATAGTGAGCGCAGATACGCAGTATTTT. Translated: CASRIVSADTQYF.

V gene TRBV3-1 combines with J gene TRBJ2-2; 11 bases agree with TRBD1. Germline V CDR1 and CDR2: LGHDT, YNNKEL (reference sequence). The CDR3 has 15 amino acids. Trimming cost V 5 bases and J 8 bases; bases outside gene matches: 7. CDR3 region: CASSTRTGGSGELFF. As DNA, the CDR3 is TGTGCCAGCAGCACTAGGACAGGGGGCTCTGGGGAGCTGTTTTTT.

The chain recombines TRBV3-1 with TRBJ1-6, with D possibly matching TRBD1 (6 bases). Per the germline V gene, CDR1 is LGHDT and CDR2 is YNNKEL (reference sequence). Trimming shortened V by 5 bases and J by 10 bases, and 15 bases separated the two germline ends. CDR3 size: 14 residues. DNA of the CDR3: TGTGCCAGCAGCACGGGGGGCAGCGGCTCACCCCTCCACTTT. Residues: CASSTGGSGSPLHF.

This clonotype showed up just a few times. The CDR3 spells CASSLDSLGVQYF. The CDR3 DNA reads TGTGCCAGCAGCTTAGATTCCCTTGGAGTTCAGTACTTC. V usage is TRBV11-2 and J usage is TRBJ2-4; the D is unclear. V lost 0 bases and J lost 11, with 11 bases in between. The CDR3 sequence is 13 residues long. From germline, CDR1 is SGHAT and CDR2 FQNNGV. The whole variable domain, filled in from reference TRBV11-2 and TRBJ2-4, reads EAGVAQSPRYKIIEKRQSVAFWCNPISGHATLYWYQQILGQGPKLLIQFQNNGVVDDSQLPKDRFSAERLKGVDSTLKIQPAKLEDSAVYLCASSLDSLGVQYFGAGTRLSVL.

The CDR3 loop reads CASRQDSGGFYGYTF. The CDR3 DNA is TGTGCCAGCAGACAGGACAGTGGAGGTTTCTATGGCTACACCTTC. The chain recombines TRBV6-2 or TRBV6-3 with TRBJ1-2; maybe TRBD1 (6 bases). From germline, CDR1 is MNHEY and CDR2 SVGEGT. There are 15 residues in the CDR3. Trimming took 6 bases from V and 4 from J, leaving 18 bases between them.

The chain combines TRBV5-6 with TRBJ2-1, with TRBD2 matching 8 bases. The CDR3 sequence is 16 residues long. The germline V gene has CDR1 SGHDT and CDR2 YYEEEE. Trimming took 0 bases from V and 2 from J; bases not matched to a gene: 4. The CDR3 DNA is TGTGCCAGCAGCTTGGGACTAGCGACCCCCTACAATGAGCAGTTCTTC. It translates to CASSLGLATPYNEQFF.

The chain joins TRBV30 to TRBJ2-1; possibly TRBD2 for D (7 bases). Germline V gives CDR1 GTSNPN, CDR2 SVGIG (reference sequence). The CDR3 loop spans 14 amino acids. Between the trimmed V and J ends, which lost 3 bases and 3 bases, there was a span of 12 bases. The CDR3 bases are TGTGCCTGGAGGGGGGGGCAGGGCTACAATGAGCAGTTCTTC. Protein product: CAWRGGQGYNEQFF.

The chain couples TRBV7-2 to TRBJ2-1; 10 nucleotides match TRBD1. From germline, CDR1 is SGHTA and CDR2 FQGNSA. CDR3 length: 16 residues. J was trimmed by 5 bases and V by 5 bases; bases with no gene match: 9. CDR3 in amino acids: CASSRTGGKRNNEQFF. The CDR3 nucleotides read TGTGCCAGCAGCAGGACAGGGGGAAAACGGAACAATGAGCAGTTCTTC.

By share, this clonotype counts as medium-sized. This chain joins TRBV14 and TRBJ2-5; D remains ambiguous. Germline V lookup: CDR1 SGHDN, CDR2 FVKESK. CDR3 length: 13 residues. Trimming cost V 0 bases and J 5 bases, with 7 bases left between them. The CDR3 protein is CASSQDGYETQYF. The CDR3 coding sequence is TGTGCCAGCAGCCAAGATGGGTACGAGACCCAGTACTTC.

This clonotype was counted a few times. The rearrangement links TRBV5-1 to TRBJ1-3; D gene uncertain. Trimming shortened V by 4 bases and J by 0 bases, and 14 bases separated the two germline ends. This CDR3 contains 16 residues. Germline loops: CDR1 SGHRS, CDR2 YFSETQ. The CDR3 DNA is TGCGCCAGCAGCAGAACTTTAAGGGACTCTGGAAACACCATATATTTT. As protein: CASSRTLRDSGNTIYF.

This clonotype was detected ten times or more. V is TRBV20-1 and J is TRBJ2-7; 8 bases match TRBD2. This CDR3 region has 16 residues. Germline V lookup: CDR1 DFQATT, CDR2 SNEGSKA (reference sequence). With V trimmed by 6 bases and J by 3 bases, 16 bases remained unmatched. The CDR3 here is CSAPSAGRGGLYEQYF. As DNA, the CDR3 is TGCAGTGCCCCAAGTGCCGGACGGGGGGGCCTCTACGAGCAGTACTTC.

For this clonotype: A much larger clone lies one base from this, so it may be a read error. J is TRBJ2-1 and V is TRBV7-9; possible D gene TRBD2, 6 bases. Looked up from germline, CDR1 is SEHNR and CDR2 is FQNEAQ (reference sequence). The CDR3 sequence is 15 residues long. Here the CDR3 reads CVSSLAAAGYNEQFF. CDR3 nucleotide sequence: TGTGTCAGCAGCTTAGCAGCGGCGGGATACAATGAGCAGTTCTTC.

CDR3 amino acids: CASSLGGSRSTDTQYF. The CDR3 DNA is TGTGCCAGCAGCTTAGGAGGGAGCAGAAGCACAGATACGCAGTATTTT. The chain carries TRBV7-2 and TRBJ2-3; D is possibly TRBD2 (5 bases). Deletions cut 1 base from V and 0 bases from J, with 11 bases between. Germline V gives CDR1 SGHTA, CDR2 FQGNSA. The CDR3 has 16 residues.

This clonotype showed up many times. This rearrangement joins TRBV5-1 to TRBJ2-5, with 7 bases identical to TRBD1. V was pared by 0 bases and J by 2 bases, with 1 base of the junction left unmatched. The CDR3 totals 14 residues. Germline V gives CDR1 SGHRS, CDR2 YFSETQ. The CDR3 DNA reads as TGCGCCAGCAGCTTGGGGGACAGTCAAGAGACCCAGTACTTC. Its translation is CASSLGDSQETQYF.

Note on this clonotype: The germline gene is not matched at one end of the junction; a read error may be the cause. The CDR3 protein is CSAPSGGGQNYQQYF. The CDR3 DNA is TGCAGTGCGCCTTCCGGGGGGGGACAAAACTACCAGCAGTACTTC. The chain employs TRBV20-1 and TRBJ2-7; 8 nucleotides align to TRBD2. The CDR3 is 15 amino acids. Germline CDR1 and CDR2: DFQATT and SNEGSKA (reference sequence).

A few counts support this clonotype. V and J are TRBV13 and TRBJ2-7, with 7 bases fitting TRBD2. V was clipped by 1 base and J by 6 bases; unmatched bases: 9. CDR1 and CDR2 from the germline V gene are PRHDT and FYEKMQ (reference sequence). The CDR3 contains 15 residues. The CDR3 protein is CASSLDGEGRIEQYF. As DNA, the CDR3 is TGTGCCAGCAGCTTAGACGGGGAGGGCCGAATCGAGCAGTACTTC.

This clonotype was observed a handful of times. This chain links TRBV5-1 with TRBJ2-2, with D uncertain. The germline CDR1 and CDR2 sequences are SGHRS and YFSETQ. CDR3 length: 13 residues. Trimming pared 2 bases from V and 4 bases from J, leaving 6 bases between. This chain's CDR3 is CASSFEVTGELFF. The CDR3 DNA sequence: TGCGCCAGCAGCTTTGAAGTCACCGGGGAGCTGTTTTTT.

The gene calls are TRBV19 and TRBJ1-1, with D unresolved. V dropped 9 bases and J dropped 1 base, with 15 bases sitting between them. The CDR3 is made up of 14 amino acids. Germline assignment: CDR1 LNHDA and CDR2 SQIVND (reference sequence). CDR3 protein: CASYGGLPNTEAFF. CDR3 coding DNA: TGTGCCAGCTATGGAGGGCTTCCGAACACTGAAGCTTTCTTT.